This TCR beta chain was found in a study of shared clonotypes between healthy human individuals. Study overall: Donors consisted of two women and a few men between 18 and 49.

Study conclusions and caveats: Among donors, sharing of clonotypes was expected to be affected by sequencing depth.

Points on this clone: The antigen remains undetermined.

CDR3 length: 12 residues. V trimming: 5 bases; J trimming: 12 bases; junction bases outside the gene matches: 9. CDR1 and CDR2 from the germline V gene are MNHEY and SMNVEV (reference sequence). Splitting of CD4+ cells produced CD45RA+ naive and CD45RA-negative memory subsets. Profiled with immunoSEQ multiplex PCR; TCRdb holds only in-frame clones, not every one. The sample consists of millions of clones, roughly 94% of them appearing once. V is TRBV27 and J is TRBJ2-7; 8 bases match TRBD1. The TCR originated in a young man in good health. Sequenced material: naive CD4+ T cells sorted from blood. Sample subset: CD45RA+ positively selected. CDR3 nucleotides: TGTGCCAGCAGTCCACGCAGGGGGCATCGGTACTTC. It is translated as CASSPRRGHRYF.